One sample yielded the 30 T cell receptor beta chains listed below, sequenced in a study of cytomegalovirus exposure and HLA in healthy donors. Produced via immunoSEQ multiplex PCR; TCRdb's table is partial and in-frame only. Among roughly 77,000 clones listed, roughly 94% were seen once. The sequenced material came from PBMCs. The source is a woman aged 18 to 35 in good health and CMV-seronegative.

The chain joins TRBV14 to TRBJ1-3; D not certain. The CDR3 is 13 residues long. Germline CDR1 SGHDN, CDR2 FVKESK. V was trimmed by 0 bases and J by 3 bases, leaving 3 bases between them. The chain's CDR3 is CASSQDLGNTIYF. CDR3 nucleotides: TGTGCCAGCAGCCAAGATCTTGGAAACACCATATATTTT.

The chain carries TRBV2 and TRBJ1-1; 9 nucleotides match TRBD1. Per the germline V gene, CDR1 is SNHLY and CDR2 is FYNNEI. This CDR3 has 13 amino acids. J lost 7 bases, V lost 6 bases, and 6 bases had no gene match. CDR3: CASRGQGRGEAFF. CDR3 DNA: TGTGCCAGCAGAGGACAGGGGAGGGGTGAAGCTTTCTTT.

The chain uses TRBV11-2 and TRBJ1-6; D remains unclear. Germline V gene lookup returns CDR1 SGHAT and CDR2 FQNNGV. CDR3 length: 17 amino acids. Between the trimmed V and J ends, which lost 0 bases and 10 bases, there was a span of 19 bases. The CDR3 sequence: CASSLDRGRENVSPLHF. CDR3 in DNA: TGTGCCAGCAGCTTAGATCGAGGGAGAGAAAATGTATCACCCCTCCACTTT.

The chain recombines TRBV6-6 with TRBJ1-2; no reliable D call. V lost 0 bases to trimming and J lost 6 bases, with 14 bases between them. The length of the CDR3 is 15 residues. Germline assignment: CDR1 MNHNY and CDR2 SVGAGI (reference sequence). CDR3 nucleotides: TGTGCCAGCAGTTACTCGAGGGTAGCGGGTAATGGCTACACCTTC. It codes for CASSYSRVAGNGYTF.

The chain carries TRBV7-9 and TRBJ2-7, with TRBD2 identical over 8 bases. The trim removed 4 bases at V and 0 bases at J, leaving 2 bases unmatched. The CDR3 runs 14 residues. Germline loops: CDR1 SEHNR, CDR2 FQNEAQ (reference sequence). CDR3 region: CASSSSGSSYEQYF. The CDR3 DNA follows: TGTGCCAGCAGCTCCAGCGGGAGCTCCTACGAGCAGTACTTC.

The chain joins TRBV19 to TRBJ1-2; TRBD1 is a possible D gene (6 bases). Germline V gene lookup returns CDR1 LNHDA and CDR2 SQIVND (reference sequence). Trimming pared 8 bases from V and 2 bases from J, leaving 9 bases between. The CDR3 extends over 12 amino acids. This chain's CDR3 is CASLQGNYGYTF. The DNA for the CDR3 is TGTGCCAGTTTGCAGGGGAACTATGGCTACACCTTC.

This clone was seen a single time. V usage is TRBV18 and J usage is TRBJ2-7; 8 bases line up with TRBD2. The CDR3 runs 15 residues. V lost 0 bases and J lost 4; bases outside the gene matches: 5. Germline V gene sequence: CDR1 KGHSH, CDR2 LQKENI. In DNA, the CDR3 is TGTGCCAGCTCACCACCCGGCGGGGGGAGTTACGAGCAGTACTTC. Encoded protein: CASSPPGGGSYEQYF.

This chain connects TRBV6-6 to TRBJ1-1; unclear D gene. Germline loops: CDR1 MNHNY, CDR2 SVGAGI (reference sequence). Trimming cost V 8 bases and J 5 bases, with 15 bases left between them. The CDR3 covers 13 residues. CDR3 sequence: CASSPAGGTEAFF. The CDR3 coding sequence is TGTGCCAGCTCCCCGGCGGGAGGGACTGAAGCTTTCTTT.

The CDR3 nucleotides read TGTGCCAGCAGCAGGGGACAGGCGATATCGTTAAACTATGGCTACACCTTC. Residues: CASSRGQAISLNYGYTF. The gene calls are TRBV7-2 and TRBJ1-2, with 8 bases aligning to TRBD1. The CDR3 consists of 17 residues. CDR1 SGHTA and CDR2 FQGNSA come from the germline V gene. With 5 bases clipped from V and 2 bases from J, the junction kept 13 bases outside the gene matches.

The chain joins TRBV5-1 to TRBJ1-2; weak D call: TRBD1 (6 bases). Per germline, CDR1 SGHRS and CDR2 YFSETQ. Trimming cost V 4 bases and J 8 bases, with 15 bases left between them. The CDR3 sequence is 13 residues long. CDR3 nucleotides: TGCGCCAGCAGCCAGGAGGACAGATTGGGCTACACCTTC. Its protein is CASSQEDRLGYTF.

The chain couples TRBV9 to TRBJ2-2; 9 bases agree with TRBD1. Trimming removed 2 bases from V and 1 base from J; junction bases left unmatched: 0. CDR3 length: 15 amino acids. Germline CDR1 reads SGDLS; CDR2 reads YYNGEE. As DNA, the CDR3 is TGTGCCAGCAGCGTGGGACAGGGGAACACCGGGGAGCTGTTTTTT. It encodes CASSVGQGNTGELFF.

This chain uses TRBV6-5 with TRBJ2-3; 10 bases align to TRBD2. The CDR3 length is 14 residues. J lost 12 bases, V lost 10 bases, and 16 bases had no gene match. The germline V gene has CDR1 MNHEY and CDR2 SVGAGI. CDR3 sequence (DNA): TGTGCCACCGGGGGGGCAGCGGGAGGGGTTCTTCAGTATTTT. As protein: CATGGAAGGVLQYF.

Written as DNA, the CDR3 is TGCGCCAGCAGCTTGATAGCGGGGAGCACAGATACGCAGTATTTT. Translated: CASSLIAGSTDTQYF. The genes are TRBV5-1 and TRBJ2-3, with 8 bases aligning to TRBD2. Germline V lookup: CDR1 SGHRS, CDR2 YFSETQ. The length of the CDR3 is 15 residues. Trimming at V came to 1 base and at J to 0 bases, leaving 1 base not matched to a gene. Based on the CDR3 plus reference TRBV5-1 and TRBJ2-3, the full variable domain is KAGVTQTPRYLIKTRGQQVTLSCSPISGHRSVSWYQQTPGQGLQFLFEYFSETQRNKGNFPGRFSGRQFSNSRSEMNVSTLELGDSALYLCASSLIAGSTDTQYFGPGTRLTVL.

The chain recombines TRBV19 with TRBJ2-3, with 10 bases that match TRBD2. The CDR3 extends over 13 amino acids. V shed 3 bases, J shed 14 bases, and the junction held 8 bases outside the gene matches. Germline assignment: CDR1 LNHDA and CDR2 SQIVND (reference sequence). CDR3 sequence (DNA): TGTGCCAGTAGTATTGGGACTAGCGCCAGTAGGTATTTT. Amino acids: CASSIGTSASRYF.

The chain links TRBV4-3 to TRBJ1-4; D gene ambiguous. Trimming shortened V by 0 bases and J by 8 bases, and 13 bases separated the two germline ends. The CDR3 is 15 amino acids. Germline values: CDR1 LGHNA, CDR2 YSLEER. CDR3 in DNA: TGCGCCAGCAGCCAAGATAGCGGCCGTTGGGAAAAACTGTTTTTT. This sequence encodes CASSQDSGRWEKLFF.

The V and J genes are TRBV29-1 and TRBJ2-7; tentatively, D is TRBD2 (5 bases). This CDR3 spans 13 amino acids. V shed 3 bases and J shed 2 bases, with 11 bases lying between them. Per the germline V gene, CDR1 is SQVTM and CDR2 is ANQGSEA. The CDR3: CSVDEGNAYEQYF. In nucleotides, the CDR3 is TGCAGCGTTGATGAGGGAAACGCCTACGAGCAGTACTTC.

The rearrangement uses TRBV5-1 and TRBJ1-2; maybe TRBD1 (5 bases). V lost 0 bases to trimming and J lost 7 bases, with 7 bases between them. CDR3 size: 12 residues. The germline gives CDR1 SGHRS, CDR2 YFSETQ. DNA of the CDR3: TGCGCCAGCAGCTTGGCGGGGGGTGGCTACACCTTC. This codes for CASSLAGGGYTF.

The chain recombines TRBV4-3 with TRBJ1-6; D not resolved. Germline V gene data show CDR1 as LGHNA and CDR2 as YSLEER. The V gene lost 0 bases and the J gene lost 0 bases, with 12 bases spanning the gap. This CDR3 spans 18 amino acids. CDR3 in amino acids: CASSQDPPGSSYNSPLHF. CDR3 coding DNA: TGCGCCAGCAGCCAAGATCCCCCGGGGAGCTCCTATAATTCACCCCTCCACTTT.

V and J are TRBV2 and TRBJ2-4, with D unclear. The CDR3 spans 17 residues. Deletions cut 0 bases from V and 1 base from J, with 13 bases between. Per the germline V gene, CDR1 is SNHLY and CDR2 is FYNNEI. CDR3 DNA: TGTGCCAGCAGTGAAGCGAGAAGCGCCGGGGCCAAAAACATTCAGTACTTC. The encoded protein is CASSEARSAGAKNIQYF.

This chain connects TRBV10-3 to TRBJ1-1; 8 bases fit TRBD1. Germline CDR1 reads ENHRY; CDR2 reads SYGVKD. This CDR3 comprises 14 residues. The V segment lost 0 bases and the J segment 11 bases; nucleotides outside the gene matches: 8. CDR3 sequence: CAISESGQGGPAFF. CDR3 nucleotides: TGTGCCATCAGTGAGTCAGGACAGGGCGGTCCGGCTTTCTTT.

The V and J genes are TRBV4-1 and TRBJ1-1, with unresolved D. V lost 2 bases and J lost 3, with 10 bases in between. Germline loops: CDR1 MGHRA, CDR2 YSYEKL. This CDR3 region has 14 residues. CDR3 region: CASSQPGVYTEAFF. The CDR3 DNA sequence: TGCGCCAGCAGCCAACCGGGTGTGTACACTGAAGCTTTCTTT.

This clone has only a few counts. The chain carries TRBV5-4 and TRBJ1-2, with D tentatively TRBD1 (5 bases). The V end was cut by 4 bases, the J end by 8 bases, with 21 bases between. Germline V CDR1 and CDR2: SGHNT, YYREEE (reference sequence). There are 15 residues in the CDR3. The CDR3 reads CASSRLAGNMEGYTF. The CDR3 DNA reads TGTGCCAGCAGCCGGTTAGCAGGGAATATGGAAGGCTACACCTTC.

This sequence joins TRBV28 and TRBJ2-7, with 7 positions matching TRBD1. This CDR3 spans 15 amino acids. Germline V gives CDR1 MDHEN, CDR2 SYDVKM. The V and J ends lost 3 bases and 2 bases, in that order; junction bases with no gene match: 7. The chain's CDR3 is CASSFSLTGTYEQYF. The CDR3 DNA is TGTGCCAGCAGTTTTTCCTTGACAGGGACCTACGAGCAGTACTTC. The entire variable domain, with the rest obtained from reference TRBV28 and TRBJ2-7, is as follows: DVKVTQSSRYLVKRTGEKVFLECVQDMDHENMFWYRQDPGLGLRLIYFSYDVKMKEKGDIPEGYSVSREKKERFSLILESASTNQTSMYLCASSFSLTGTYEQYFGPGTRLTVT.

CDR3 bases: TGTGCCAGCAGTTACAGAGCCCTTAATGAAAAACTGTTTTTT. Translated, it gives CASSYRALNEKLFF. The chain employs TRBV6-5 and TRBJ1-4; D is unresolved. Germline CDR1 and CDR2: MNHEY and SVGAGI. V was trimmed by 2 bases and J by 4 bases, leaving 8 bases between them. There are 14 residues in the CDR3.

The chain links TRBV6-6 to TRBJ2-7; 10 bases are shared with TRBD1. The CDR3 is made up of 13 amino acids. V shed 7 bases, J shed 7 bases, and the junction held 7 bases outside the gene matches. Germline loops: CDR1 MNHNY, CDR2 SVGAGI (reference sequence). The CDR3 region is CASNRDRGDEQYF. CDR3 bases: TGTGCCAGCAATCGGGACAGGGGTGATGAGCAGTACTTC.

The CDR3, as DNA: TGTGCCAGCGCCCAGGGGGCAGGGGGGTTAAAAAACATTCAGTACTTC. This sequence encodes CASAQGAGGLKNIQYF. The chain couples TRBV5-6 to TRBJ2-4, with TRBD1 matching over 8 bases. The CDR3 sequence is 16 residues long. Per germline, CDR1 SGHDT and CDR2 YYEEEE. The trim removed 7 bases at V and 4 bases at J, leaving 13 bases unmatched.

CDR3 sequence: CASSYGGPYNEQFF. The CDR3 region has the DNA TGTGCCAGCAGTTATGGGGGCCCGTACAATGAGCAGTTCTTC. The chain recombines TRBV6-5 with TRBJ2-1; perhaps TRBD1 as D (6 bases). The CDR3 sequence is 14 residues long. V lost 3 bases to trimming and J lost 4 bases, with 10 bases between them. From germline, CDR1 is MNHEY and CDR2 SVGAGI.

The J gene is TRBJ1-1, the V gene TRBV6-1; TRBD1 might be the D (6 bases). In germline, CDR1 is MNHNS, CDR2 SASEGT. This CDR3 has 14 amino acids. Trimming pared 5 bases from V and 7 bases from J, leaving 17 bases between. As DNA, the CDR3 is TGTGCCAGCAGTCCCGGGACAAATCCTTATGAAGCTTTCTTT. Its translation is CASSPGTNPYEAFF.

The chain links TRBV4-1 to TRBJ2-7; a possible D gene is TRBD1 (6 bases). This CDR3 has 14 residues. From germline, CDR1 is MGHRA and CDR2 YSYEKL. The germline V and J ends were trimmed by 3 bases and 3 bases, with 12 bases remaining between them. CDR3 sequence (DNA): TGCGCCAGCAGCCAGAGGACAGTAAGCTACGAGCAGTACTTC. Its protein is CASSQRTVSYEQYF.

V is TRBV5-4 and J is TRBJ2-2, with TRBD2 matching 9 bases. Germline CDR1 reads SGHNT; CDR2 reads YYREEE (reference sequence). With 0 bases clipped from V and 6 bases from J, the junction kept 6 bases outside the gene matches. This CDR3 spans 16 amino acids. The CDR3 region has the DNA TGTGCCAGCAGCTTGGCCGGCGGGGGGGCCCCCGGGGAGCTGTTTTTT. Protein sequence: CASSLAGGGAPGELFF.